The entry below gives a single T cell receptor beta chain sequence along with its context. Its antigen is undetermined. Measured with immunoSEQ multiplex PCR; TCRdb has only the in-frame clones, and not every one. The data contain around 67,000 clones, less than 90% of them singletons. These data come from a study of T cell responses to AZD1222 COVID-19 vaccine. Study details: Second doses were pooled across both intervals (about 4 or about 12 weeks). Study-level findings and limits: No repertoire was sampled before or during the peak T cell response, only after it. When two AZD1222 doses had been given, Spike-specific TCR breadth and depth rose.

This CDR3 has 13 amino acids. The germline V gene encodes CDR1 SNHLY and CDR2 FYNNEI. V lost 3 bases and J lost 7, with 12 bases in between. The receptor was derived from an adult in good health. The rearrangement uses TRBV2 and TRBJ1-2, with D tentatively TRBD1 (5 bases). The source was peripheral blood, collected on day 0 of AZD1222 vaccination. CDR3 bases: TGTGCCAGCAGTGAGCAGGGAACAGTTGGCTACACCTTC. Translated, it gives CASSEQGTVGYTF. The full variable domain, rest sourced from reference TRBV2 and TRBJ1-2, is EPEVTQTPSHQVTQMGQEVILRCVPISNHLYFYWYRQILGQKVEFLVSFYNNEISEKSEIFDDQFSVERPDGSNFTLKIRSTKLEDSAMYFCASSEQGTVGYTFGSGTRLTVV.